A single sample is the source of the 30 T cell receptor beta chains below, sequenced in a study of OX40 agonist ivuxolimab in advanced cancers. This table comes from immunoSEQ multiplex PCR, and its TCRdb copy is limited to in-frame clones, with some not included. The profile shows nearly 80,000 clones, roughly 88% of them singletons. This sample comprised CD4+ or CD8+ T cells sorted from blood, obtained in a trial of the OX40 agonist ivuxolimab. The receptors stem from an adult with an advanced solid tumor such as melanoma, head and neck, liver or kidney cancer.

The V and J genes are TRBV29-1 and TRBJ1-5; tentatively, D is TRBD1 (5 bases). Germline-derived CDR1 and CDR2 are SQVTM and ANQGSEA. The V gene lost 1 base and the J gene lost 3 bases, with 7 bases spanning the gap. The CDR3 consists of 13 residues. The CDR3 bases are TGCAGCGTTGAAGGACAGAACAATCAGCCCCAGCATTTT. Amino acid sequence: CSVEGQNNQPQHF. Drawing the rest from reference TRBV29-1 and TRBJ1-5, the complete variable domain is SAVISQKPSRDICQRGTSLTIQCQVDSQVTMMFWYRQQPGQSLTLIATANQGSEATYESGFVIDKFPISRPNLTFSTLTVSNMSPEDSSIYLCSVEGQNNQPQHFGDGTRLSIL.

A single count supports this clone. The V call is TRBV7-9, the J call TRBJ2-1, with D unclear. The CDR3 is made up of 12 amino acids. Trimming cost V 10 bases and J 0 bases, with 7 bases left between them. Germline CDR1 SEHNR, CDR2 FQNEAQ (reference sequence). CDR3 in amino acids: CATESSYNEQFF. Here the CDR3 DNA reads TGTGCCACCGAGAGCTCCTACAATGAGCAGTTCTTC.

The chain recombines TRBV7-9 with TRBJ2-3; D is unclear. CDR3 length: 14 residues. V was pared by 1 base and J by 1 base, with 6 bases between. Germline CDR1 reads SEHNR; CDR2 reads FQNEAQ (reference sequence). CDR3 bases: TGTGCCAGCAGCTTAGTGGACCGCACAGATACGCAGTATTTT. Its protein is CASSLVDRTDTQYF. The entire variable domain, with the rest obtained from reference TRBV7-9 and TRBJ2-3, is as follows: DTGVSQNPRHKITKRGQNVTFRCDPISEHNRLYWYRQTLGQGPEFLTYFQNEAQLEKSRLLSDRFSAERPKGSFSTLEIQRTEQGDSAMYLCASSLVDRTDTQYFGPGTRLTVL.

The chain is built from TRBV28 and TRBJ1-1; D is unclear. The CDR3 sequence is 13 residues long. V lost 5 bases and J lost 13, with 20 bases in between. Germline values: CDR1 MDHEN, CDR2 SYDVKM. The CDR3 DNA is TGTGCCAGCAGTCCGACAAGTCTGGATTTCGGTTTCTTT. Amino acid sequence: CASSPTSLDFGFF.

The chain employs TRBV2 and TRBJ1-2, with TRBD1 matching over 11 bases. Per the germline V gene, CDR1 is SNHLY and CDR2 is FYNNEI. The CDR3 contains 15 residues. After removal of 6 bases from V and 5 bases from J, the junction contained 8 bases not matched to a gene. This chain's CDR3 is CASRRPGQGVYGYTF. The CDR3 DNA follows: TGTGCCAGCAGGCGTCCGGGACAGGGGGTTTATGGCTACACCTTC.

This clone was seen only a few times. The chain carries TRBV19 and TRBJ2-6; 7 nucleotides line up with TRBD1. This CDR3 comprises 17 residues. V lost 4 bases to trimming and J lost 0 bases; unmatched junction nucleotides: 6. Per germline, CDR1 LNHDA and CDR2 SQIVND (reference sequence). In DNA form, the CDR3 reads TGTGCCAGTAGTAATCCAGGGGGTGTCTCTGGGGCCAACGTCCTGACTTTC. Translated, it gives CASSNPGGVSGANVLTF.

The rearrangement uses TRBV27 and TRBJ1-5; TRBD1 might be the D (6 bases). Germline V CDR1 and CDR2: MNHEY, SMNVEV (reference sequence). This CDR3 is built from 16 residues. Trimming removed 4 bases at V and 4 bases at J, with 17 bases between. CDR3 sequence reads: CASSSNPGGLNQPQHF. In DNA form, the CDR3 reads TGTGCCAGCAGTTCAAATCCTGGGGGCCTAAATCAGCCCCAGCATTTT.

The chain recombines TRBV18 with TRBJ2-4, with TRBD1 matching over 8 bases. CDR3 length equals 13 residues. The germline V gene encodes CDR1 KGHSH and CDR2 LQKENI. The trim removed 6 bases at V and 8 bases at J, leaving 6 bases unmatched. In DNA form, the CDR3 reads TGTGCCAGCTCCCCGATGGGACAGGACATTCAGTACTTC. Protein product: CASSPMGQDIQYF.

DNA for the CDR3: TGTGCCAGCTCACCACGACAGGGGGCTGGGACTGAAGCTTTCTTT. Protein sequence: CASSPRQGAGTEAFF. The V and J genes are TRBV18 and TRBJ1-1; 10 bases align to TRBD1. Per germline, CDR1 KGHSH and CDR2 LQKENI. The CDR3 has 15 amino acids. The trim removed 1 base at V and 5 bases at J, leaving 4 bases unmatched.

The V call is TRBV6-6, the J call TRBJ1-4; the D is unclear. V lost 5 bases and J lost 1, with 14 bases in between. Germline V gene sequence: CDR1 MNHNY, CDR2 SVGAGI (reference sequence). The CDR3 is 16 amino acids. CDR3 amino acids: CASSKEGSGTNEKLFF. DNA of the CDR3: TGTGCCAGCAGTAAGGAAGGCTCGGGAACTAATGAAAAACTGTTTTTT.

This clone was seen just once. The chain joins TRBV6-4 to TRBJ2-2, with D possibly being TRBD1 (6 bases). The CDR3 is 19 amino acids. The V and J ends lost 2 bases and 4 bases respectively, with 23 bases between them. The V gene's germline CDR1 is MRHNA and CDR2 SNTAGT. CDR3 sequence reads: CASSDPRGQKLHRTGELFF. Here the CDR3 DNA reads TGTGCCAGCAGTGACCCCCGAGGACAGAAGCTTCATCGCACCGGGGAGCTGTTTTTT.

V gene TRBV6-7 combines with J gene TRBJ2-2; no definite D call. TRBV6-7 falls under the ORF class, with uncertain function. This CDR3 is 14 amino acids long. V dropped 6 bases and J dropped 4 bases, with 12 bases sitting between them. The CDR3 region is CASSLLLPTGELFF. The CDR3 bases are TGTGCCAGCAGCTTACTCCTTCCCACCGGGGAGCTGTTTTTT.

CDR3 amino acids: CASSLGTSGSETQYF. The DNA of the CDR3 is TGTGCCAGCAGTCTAGGGACTAGCGGCTCCGAGACCCAGTACTTC. This chain links TRBV2 with TRBJ2-5; the match to TRBD2 covers 11 bases. Trimming removed 5 bases from V and 5 bases from J; junction bases left unmatched: 7. Germline V CDR1 and CDR2: SNHLY, FYNNEI. The CDR3 spans 15 residues. Together with reference TRBV2 and TRBJ2-5, the CDR3 gives the full variable domain: EPEVTQTPSHQVTQMGQEVILRCVPISNHLYFYWYRQILGQKVEFLVSFYNNEISEKSEIFDDQFSVERPDGSNFTLKIRSTKLEDSAMYFCASSLGTSGSETQYFGPGTRLLVL.

CDR3 sequence (DNA): TGCGCCAGCAGCCTTGGTGGGACAGGTCTAAATTCACCCCTCCACTTT. This encodes CASSLGGTGLNSPLHF. The genes are TRBV5-1 and TRBJ1-6; 8 bases align to TRBD1. This CDR3 spans 16 amino acids. V gave up 4 bases and J gave up 7 bases; unmatched junction bases: 10. Germline lookup yields CDR1 SGHRS and CDR2 YFSETQ.

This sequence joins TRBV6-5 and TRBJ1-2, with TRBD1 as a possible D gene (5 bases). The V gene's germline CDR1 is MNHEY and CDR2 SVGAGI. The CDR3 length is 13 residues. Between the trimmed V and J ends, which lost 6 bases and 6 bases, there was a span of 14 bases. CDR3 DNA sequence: TGTGCCAGCAGGCGGGGGGGACGGAATGGCTACACCTTC. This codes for CASRRGGRNGYTF.

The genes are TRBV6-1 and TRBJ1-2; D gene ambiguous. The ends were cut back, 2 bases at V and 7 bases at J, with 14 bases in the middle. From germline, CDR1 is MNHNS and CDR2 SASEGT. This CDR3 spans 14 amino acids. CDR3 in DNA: TGTGCCAGCAGTGAACCCGGGCCCGTAGGTGGCTACACCTTC. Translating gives CASSEPGPVGGYTF.

CDR3 in amino acids: CASSVIQGERGYTF. In nucleotides, the CDR3 is TGTGCCAGCAGCGTTATCCAGGGCGAGCGTGGCTACACCTTC. The chain joins TRBV9 to TRBJ1-2; TRBD1 might be the D (5 bases). Germline V gene data show CDR1 as SGDLS and CDR2 as YYNGEE. Trimming removed 2 bases at V and 7 bases at J, with 15 bases between. The CDR3 length is 14 residues.

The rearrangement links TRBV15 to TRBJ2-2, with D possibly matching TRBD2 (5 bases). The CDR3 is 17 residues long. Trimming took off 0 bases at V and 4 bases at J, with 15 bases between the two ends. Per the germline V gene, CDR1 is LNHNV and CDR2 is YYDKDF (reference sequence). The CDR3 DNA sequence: TGTGCCACCAGCAGAGATGGTCGGGGAAGCGGCACCGGGGAGCTGTTTTTT. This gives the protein CATSRDGRGSGTGELFF.

The CDR3 DNA follows: TGTGCCAGCTCACCATGGGAGCCGGGCAGCAATCAGCCCCAGCATTTT. Amino acids: CASSPWEPGSNQPQHF. The V call is TRBV18, the J call TRBJ1-5, with unresolved D. V lost 2 bases to trimming and J lost 1 base, with 12 bases between them. CDR1 is KGHSH, CDR2 LQKENI, per germline. The CDR3 has 16 amino acids. The whole variable domain, filled in from reference TRBV18 and TRBJ1-5, reads NAGVMQNPRHLVRRRGQEARLRCSPMKGHSHVYWYRQLPEEGLKFMVYLQKENIIDESGMPKERFSAEFPKEGPSILRIQQVVRGDSAAYFCASSPWEPGSNQPQHFGDGTRLSIL.

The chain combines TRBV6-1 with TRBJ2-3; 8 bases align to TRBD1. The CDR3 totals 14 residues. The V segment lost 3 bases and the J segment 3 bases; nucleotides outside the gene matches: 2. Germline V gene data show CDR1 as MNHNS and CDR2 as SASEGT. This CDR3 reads CASSDRGQTDTQYF. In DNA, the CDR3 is TGTGCCAGCAGTGACAGGGGGCAGACAGATACGCAGTATTTT.

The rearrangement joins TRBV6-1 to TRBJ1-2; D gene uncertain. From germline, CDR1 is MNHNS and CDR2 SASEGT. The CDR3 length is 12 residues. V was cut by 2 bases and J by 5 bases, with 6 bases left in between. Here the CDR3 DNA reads TGTGCCAGCAGTGAACCGGAATATGGCTACACCTTC. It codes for CASSEPEYGYTF.

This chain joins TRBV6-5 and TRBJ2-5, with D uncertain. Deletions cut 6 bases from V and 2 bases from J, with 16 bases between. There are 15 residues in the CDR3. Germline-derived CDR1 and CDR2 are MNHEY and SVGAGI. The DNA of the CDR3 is TGTGCCAGCAGCCACGAGAGTCAACAGCAAGAGACCCAGTACTTC. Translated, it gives CASSHESQQQETQYF.

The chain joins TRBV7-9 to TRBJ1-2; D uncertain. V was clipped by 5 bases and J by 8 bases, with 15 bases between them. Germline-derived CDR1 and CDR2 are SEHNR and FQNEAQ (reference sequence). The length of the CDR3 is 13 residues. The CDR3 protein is CASSPRGDDGYTF. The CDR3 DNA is TGTGCCAGCAGCCCCCGGGGAGATGACGGCTACACCTTC. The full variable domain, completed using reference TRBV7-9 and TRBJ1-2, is DTGVSQNPRHKITKRGQNVTFRCDPISEHNRLYWYRQTLGQGPEFLTYFQNEAQLEKSRLLSDRFSAERPKGSFSTLEIQRTEQGDSAMYLCASSPRGDDGYTFGSGTRLTVV.

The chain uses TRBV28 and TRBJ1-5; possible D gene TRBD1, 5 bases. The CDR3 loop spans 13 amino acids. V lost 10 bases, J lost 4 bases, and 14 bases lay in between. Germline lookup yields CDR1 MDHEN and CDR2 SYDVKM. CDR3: CAIQGTGNQPQHF. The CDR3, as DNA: TGTGCCATCCAGGGAACCGGTAATCAGCCCCAGCATTTT. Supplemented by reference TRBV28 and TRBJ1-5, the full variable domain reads DVKVTQSSRYLVKRTGEKVFLECVQDMDHENMFWYRQDPGLGLRLIYFSYDVKMKEKGDIPEGYSVSREKKERFSLILESASTNQTSMYLCAIQGTGNQPQHFGDGTRLSIL.

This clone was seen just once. CDR3 amino acids: CASSLVGQTSSGANVLTF. The CDR3 region has the DNA TGTGCCAGCAGTTTGGTCGGACAGACGAGTTCTGGGGCCAACGTCCTGACTTTC. The J gene is TRBJ2-6, the V gene TRBV27, with a possible D match to TRBD1 (6 bases). Germline CDR1 and CDR2: MNHEY and SMNVEV (reference sequence). The V gene lost 3 bases and the J gene lost 1 base, with 16 bases spanning the gap. The CDR3 extends over 18 amino acids.

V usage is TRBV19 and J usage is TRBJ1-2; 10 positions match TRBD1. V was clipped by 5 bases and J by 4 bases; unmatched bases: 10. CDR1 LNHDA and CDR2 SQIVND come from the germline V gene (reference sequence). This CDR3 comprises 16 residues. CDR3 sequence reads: CASSQLGTGEVYGYTF. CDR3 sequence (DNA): TGTGCCAGTAGTCAACTCGGGACAGGGGAGGTCTATGGCTACACCTTC.

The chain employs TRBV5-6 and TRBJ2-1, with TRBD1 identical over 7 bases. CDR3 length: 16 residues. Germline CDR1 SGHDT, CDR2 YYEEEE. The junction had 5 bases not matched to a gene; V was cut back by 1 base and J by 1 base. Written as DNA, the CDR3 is TGTGCCAGCAGCTTGAGATCGACAGGGTCCTACAATGAGCAGTTCTTC. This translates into CASSLRSTGSYNEQFF.

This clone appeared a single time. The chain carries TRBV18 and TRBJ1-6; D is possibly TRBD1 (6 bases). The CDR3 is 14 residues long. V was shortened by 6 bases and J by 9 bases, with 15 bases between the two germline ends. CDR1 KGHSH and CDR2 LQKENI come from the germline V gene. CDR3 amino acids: CASSPDRDSSPLHF. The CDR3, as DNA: TGTGCCAGCTCGCCGGACAGAGATAGTTCACCCCTCCACTTT.

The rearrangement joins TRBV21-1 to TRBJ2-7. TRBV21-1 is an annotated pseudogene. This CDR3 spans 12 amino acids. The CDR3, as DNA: TGTGCCAGCAGCAAAGCAGTTTACGAGCAGTACGTC. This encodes CASSKAVYEQYV.

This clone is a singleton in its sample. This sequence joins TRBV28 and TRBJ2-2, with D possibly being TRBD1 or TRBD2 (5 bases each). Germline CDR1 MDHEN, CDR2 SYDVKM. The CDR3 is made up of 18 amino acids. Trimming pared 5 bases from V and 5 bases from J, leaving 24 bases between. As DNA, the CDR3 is TGTGCCAGCAGTCCGGGGCCATCACGGAGGTGGGAAACCGGGGAGCTGTTTTTT. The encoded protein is CASSPGPSRRWETGELFF. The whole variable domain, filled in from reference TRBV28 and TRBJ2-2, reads DVKVTQSSRYLVKRTGEKVFLECVQDMDHENMFWYRQDPGLGLRLIYFSYDVKMKEKGDIPEGYSVSREKKERFSLILESASTNQTSMYLCASSPGPSRRWETGELFFGEGSRLTVL.